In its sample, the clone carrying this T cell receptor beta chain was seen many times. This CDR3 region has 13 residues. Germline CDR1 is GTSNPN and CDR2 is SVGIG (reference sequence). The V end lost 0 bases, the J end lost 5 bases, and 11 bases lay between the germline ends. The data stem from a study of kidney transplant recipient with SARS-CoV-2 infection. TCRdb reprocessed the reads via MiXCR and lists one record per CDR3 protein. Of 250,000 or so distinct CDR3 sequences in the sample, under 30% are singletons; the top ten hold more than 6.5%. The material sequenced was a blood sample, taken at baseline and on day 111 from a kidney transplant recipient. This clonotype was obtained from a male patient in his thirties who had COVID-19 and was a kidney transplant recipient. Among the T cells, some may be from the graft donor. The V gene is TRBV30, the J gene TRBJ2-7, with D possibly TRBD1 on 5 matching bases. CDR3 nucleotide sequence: TGTGCCTGGAGTGTACGGCTACAGGACGAGCAGTACTTC. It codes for CAWSVRLQDEQYF.